The subject of this entry is one TCR beta chain. The sample originates from a study of T-cell reconstitution after alpha-beta-depleted transplantation in children. For TCRbeta, the library was prepared with unique molecular identifiers. One entry per CDR3 protein results from TCRdb running MiXCR on the PCR reads. The profile shows 440,000 or so distinct CDR3 sequences, over 40% of them singletons. Germline CDR1 and CDR2: DFQATT and SNEGSKA (reference sequence). V shed 2 bases and J shed 3 bases, with 9 bases lying between them. The CDR3 length is 13 residues. The rearrangement joins TRBV20-1 to TRBJ2-3; D is unresolved. The sample here was PBMCs, taken before TCRalphabeta/CD19-depleted stem cell transplant. This sequence was found in a girl aged 2-10 years with aplastic anemia, due to receive a stem cell transplant. CDR3 sequence reads: CSARWLETDTQYF. As DNA, the CDR3 is TGCAGTGCTAGATGGCTAGAAACAGATACGCAGTATTTT.